There are many counts of the clone carrying this T cell receptor (beta chain). What it binds is not known. With 7 bases removed from V and 3 bases from J, the gap between germline ends came to 15 bases. The CDR3 loop spans 14 amino acids. These data originate in a study of human T cells and chemical hapten exposure. General study points: There was no change with DPC sensitization in TCRs above 1 in 1000 frequency.

Original data processing: Counts of TCRs in each sample centred on a median of around 99,000 and extended from approximately 20,000 to 700,000. MiXCR, applied by TCRdb to the RACE reads, yields one record per CDR3 protein. The V and J calls and clone size come from TCRdb's table, not from the authors' own analysis. The sample has fewer than 40,000 distinct CDR3 sequences, 4.5% to 5.5% seen once. Time point here: healthy volunteer bleed at 6 weeks. RNA extraction used unfractionated whole blood as the source of total RNA. The chain combines TRBV12-3 or TRBV12-4 with TRBJ1-1; D remains unclear. The sample consisted of whole blood. The sequence was collected from a human donor in good health. Some clones in this sample may be carry-over from other donors' samples. The CDR3 spells CASTQFRLDTEAFF. CDR3 nucleotides: TGTGCCAGCACTCAATTTAGGCTGGACACTGAAGCTTTCTTT.